A selection of T cell receptor beta chains follows, all from one sample in a study of tumor-infiltrating lymphocytes in localized non-small cell lung cancer. Produced via immunoSEQ multiplex PCR; TCRdb's table is partial and in-frame only. The table records roughly 12,000 clones, roughly 70% of them present only once. Sequencing was done on a sample of uninvolved lung tissue not adjacent to the tumor. The receptors stem from a human donor with non-small cell lung cancer. The CDR3 runs from the conserved cysteine through the conserved F or W. A D gene is named only where the DNA matches it firmly.

cdr3_aa	cdr3_length	d_call	j_call	v_call
CASSLGSPGQPLNEQFF	17	TRBD1	TRBJ2-1	TRBV7-7
CASSETGASVQFF	13	NA	TRBJ2-1	TRBV10-1
CASSVAGVRNSPLHF	15	NA	TRBJ1-6	TRBV9
CASSLRGGEQFF	12	NA	TRBJ2-1	TRBV7-2
CASKGGGETQYF	12	NA	TRBJ2-5	TRBV5-1
CASSTGGQGRNYGYTF	16	TRBD1	TRBJ1-2	TRBV19
CATKQELAEAFF	12	NA	TRBJ1-1	TRBV2
CASSPPPSDTGELFF	15	NA	TRBJ2-2	TRBV7-2
CSVGRGPNQPQHF	13	TRBD1	TRBJ1-5	TRBV29-1
CASSIGFGGLVEQYF	15	NA	TRBJ2-7	TRBV19
CASSLSPSNQPQHF	14	NA	TRBJ1-5	TRBV7-8
CASRRTEGSYEQYF	14	NA	TRBJ2-7	TRBV19
CASSDTGGQETQYF	14	NA	TRBJ2-5	TRBV6-1
CASSLTGEGMETQYF	15	NA	TRBJ2-5	TRBV5-1